Detailed here is one T cell receptor beta chain. This entry is derived from a study of blood T cell repertoires in COVID-19. About the research overall: Samples of COVID-19 (acute and convalescent) were obtained from the United States, Italy and Spain. T cells, B-cell-depleted T cells, or PBMCs provided the cDNA or gDNA that served as material.

The V end was cut by 3 bases, the J end by 6 bases, with 27 bases between. The germline gives CDR1 KGHSH, CDR2 LQKENI. This CDR3 spans 18 amino acids. In the original processing: How many nucleated cells were present was estimated from reference gene primer amplification. Sequencing was performed with immunoSEQ multiplex PCR; in TCRdb, only in-frame clones are kept and a portion is missing. V and J calls and clone size are those listed in that table; D and trimming were worked out from the DNA. The repertoire holds about 220,000 clones, with around 85% as singletons. Sequencing input: peripheral blood. The chain combines TRBV18 with TRBJ2-7, with a weak D call TRBD2 (6 bases). This receptor was obtained from a human donor in a cohort sampled during active COVID-19. The CDR3 loop is CASSPTKGAGTGTTEQYF. DNA of the CDR3: TGTGCCAGCTCACCCACGAAAGGGGCGGGGACTGGAACTACCGAGCAGTACTTC.